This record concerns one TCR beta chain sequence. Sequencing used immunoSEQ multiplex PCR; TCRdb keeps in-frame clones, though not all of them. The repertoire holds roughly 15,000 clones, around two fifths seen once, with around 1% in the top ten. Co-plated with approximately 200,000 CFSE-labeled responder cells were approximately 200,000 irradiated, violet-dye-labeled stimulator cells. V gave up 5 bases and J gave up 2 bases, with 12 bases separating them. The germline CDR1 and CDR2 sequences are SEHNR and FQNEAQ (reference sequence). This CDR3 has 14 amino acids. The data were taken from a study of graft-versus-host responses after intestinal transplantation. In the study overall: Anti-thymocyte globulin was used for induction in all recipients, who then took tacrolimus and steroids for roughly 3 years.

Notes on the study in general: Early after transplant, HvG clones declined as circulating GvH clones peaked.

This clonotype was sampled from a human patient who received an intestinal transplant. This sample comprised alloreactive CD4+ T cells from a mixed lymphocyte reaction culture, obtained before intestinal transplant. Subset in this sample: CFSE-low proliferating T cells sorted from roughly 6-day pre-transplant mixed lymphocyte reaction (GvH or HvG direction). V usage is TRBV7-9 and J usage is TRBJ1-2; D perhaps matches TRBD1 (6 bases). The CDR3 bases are TGTGCCAGCAGCCGAGGACAGCCCAACTATGGCTACACCTTC. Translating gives CASSRGQPNYGYTF.